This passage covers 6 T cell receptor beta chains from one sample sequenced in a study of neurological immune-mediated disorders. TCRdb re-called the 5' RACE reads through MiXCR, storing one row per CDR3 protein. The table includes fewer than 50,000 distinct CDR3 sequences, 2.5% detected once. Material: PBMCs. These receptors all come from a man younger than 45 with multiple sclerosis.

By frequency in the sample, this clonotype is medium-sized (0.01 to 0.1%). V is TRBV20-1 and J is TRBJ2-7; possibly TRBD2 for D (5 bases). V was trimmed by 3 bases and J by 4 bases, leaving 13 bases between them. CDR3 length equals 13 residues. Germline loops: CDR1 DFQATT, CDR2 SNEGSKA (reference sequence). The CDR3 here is CSARERGLYEQYF. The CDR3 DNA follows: TGCAGTGCTAGGGAACGCGGGTTATACGAGCAGTACTTC.

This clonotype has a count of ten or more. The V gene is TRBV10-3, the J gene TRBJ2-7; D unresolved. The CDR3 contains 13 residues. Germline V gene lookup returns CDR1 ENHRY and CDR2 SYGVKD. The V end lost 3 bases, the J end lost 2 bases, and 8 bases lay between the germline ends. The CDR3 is CAISERITYEQYF. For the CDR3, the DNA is TGTGCCATCAGTGAACGGATCACCTACGAGCAGTACTTC.

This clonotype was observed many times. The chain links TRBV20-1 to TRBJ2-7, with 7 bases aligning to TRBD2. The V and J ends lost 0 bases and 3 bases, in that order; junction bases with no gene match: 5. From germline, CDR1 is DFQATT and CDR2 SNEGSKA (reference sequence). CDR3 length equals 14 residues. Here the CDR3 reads CSARDQAGIYEQYF. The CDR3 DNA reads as TGCAGTGCTAGAGATCAAGCGGGAATCTACGAGCAGTACTTC.

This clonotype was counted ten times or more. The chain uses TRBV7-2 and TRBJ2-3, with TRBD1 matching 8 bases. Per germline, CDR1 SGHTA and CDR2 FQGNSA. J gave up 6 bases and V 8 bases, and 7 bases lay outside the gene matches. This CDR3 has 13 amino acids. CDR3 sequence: CASGGRGLDTQYF. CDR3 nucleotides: TGTGCCAGCGGCGGCAGGGGGCTCGATACGCAGTATTTT.

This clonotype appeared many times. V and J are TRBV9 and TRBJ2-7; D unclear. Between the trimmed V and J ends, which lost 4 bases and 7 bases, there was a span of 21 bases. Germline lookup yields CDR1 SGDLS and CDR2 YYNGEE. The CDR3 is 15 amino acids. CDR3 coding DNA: TGTGCCAGCAGCCCCGTCGTGGCTTCCTCCTCAGAGCAGTACTTC. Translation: CASSPVVASSSEQYF.

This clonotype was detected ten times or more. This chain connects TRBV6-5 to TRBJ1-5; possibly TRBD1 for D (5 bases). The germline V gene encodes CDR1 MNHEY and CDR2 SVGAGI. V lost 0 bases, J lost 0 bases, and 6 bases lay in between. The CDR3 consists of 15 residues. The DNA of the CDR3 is TGTGCCAGCAGTTACTCCGGGGGTAGCAATCAGCCCCAGCATTTT. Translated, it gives CASSYSGGSNQPQHF.